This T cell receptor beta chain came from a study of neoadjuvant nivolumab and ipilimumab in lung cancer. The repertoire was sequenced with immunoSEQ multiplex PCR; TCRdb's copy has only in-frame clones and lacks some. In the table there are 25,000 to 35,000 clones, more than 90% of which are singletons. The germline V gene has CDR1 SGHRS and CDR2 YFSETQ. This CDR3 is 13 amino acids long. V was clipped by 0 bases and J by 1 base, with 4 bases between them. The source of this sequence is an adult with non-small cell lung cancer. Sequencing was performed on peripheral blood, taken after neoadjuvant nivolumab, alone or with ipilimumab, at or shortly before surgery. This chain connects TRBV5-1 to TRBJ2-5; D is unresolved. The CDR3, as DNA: TGCGCCAGCAGCTTGGTGGGCCAAGAGACCCAGTACTTC. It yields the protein CASSLVGQETQYF. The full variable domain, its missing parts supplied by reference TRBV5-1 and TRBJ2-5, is KAGVTQTPRYLIKTRGQQVTLSCSPISGHRSVSWYQQTPGQGLQFLFEYFSETQRNKGNFPGRFSGRQFSNSRSEMNVSTLELGDSALYLCASSLVGQETQYFGPGTRLLVL.